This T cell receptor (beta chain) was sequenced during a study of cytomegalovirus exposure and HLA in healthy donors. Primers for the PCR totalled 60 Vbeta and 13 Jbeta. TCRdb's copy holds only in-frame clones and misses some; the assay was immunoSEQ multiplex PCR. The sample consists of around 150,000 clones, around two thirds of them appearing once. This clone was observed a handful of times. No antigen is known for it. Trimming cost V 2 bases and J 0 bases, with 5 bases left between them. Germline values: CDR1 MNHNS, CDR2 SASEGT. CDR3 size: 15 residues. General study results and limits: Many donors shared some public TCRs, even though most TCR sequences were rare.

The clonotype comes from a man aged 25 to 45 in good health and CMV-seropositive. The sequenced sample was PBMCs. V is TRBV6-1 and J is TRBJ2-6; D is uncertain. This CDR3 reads CASSEKRSGANVLTF. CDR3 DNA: TGTGCCAGCAGTGAAAAGCGCTCTGGGGCCAACGTCCTGACTTTC.